This TCR beta chain was found in a study of metastatic and nonmetastatic thyroid tumors. Study in general: Where malignant and benign thyroid patients were concerned, repertoires were compared across blood and tumor or nodule tissue. Findings and caveats of the study: The reported finding was significantly higher TCR beta diversity in malignant thyroid tumors relative to benign nodules, in blood and tumor.

TCRdb called clones again from the PCR reads with MiXCR. Altogether 25,000 to 30,000 clones are present, over 12% being singletons, with the ten largest covering roughly 14%. This clone was seen ten or more times. As yet, its antigen is unknown. All patients were untreated before thyroid surgery. Germline V gene data show CDR1 as SNHLY and CDR2 as FYNNEI. The germline V and J ends were trimmed by 7 bases and 9 bases, with 13 bases remaining between them. This CDR3 contains 12 residues. The specimen was blood. The genes are TRBV2 and TRBJ2-1; D ambiguous. The clonotype comes from a male donor with papillary thyroid cancer or a benign thyroid nodule (not recorded which). Some clones in this sample may be carry-over from other donors' samples. CDR3 region: CASTEDGSEQFF. The CDR3 coding sequence is TGTGCCAGCACTGAGGACGGCAGTGAGCAGTTCTTC. Full variable domain (rest looked up from reference TRBV2 and TRBJ2-1): EPEVTQTPSHQVTQMGQEVILRCVPISNHLYFYWYRQILGQKVEFLVSFYNNEISEKSEIFDDQFSVERPDGSNFTLKIRSTKLEDSAMYFCASTEDGSEQFFGPGTRLTVL.